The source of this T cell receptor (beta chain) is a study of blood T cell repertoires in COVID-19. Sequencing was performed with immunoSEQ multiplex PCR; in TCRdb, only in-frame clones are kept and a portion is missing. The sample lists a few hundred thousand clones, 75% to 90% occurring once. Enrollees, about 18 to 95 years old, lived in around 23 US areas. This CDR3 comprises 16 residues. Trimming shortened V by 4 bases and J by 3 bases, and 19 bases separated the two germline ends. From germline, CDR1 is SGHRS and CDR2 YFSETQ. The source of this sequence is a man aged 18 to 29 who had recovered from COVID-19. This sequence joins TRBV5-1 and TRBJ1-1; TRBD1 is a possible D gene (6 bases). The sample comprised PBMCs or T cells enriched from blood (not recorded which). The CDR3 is CASSRDTGPDDTEAFF. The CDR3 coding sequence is TGCGCCAGCAGCCGGGACACCGGGCCTGATGACACTGAAGCTTTCTTT.